The next 7 T cell receptor beta chains were all read from a single sample in a study of PD-1 blockade in classical Hodgkin lymphoma (dated by TCRdb to the early 2020s). According to the study, the label for this sample's time point signals: cycle 4 day 1 (C4D1), after six to seven weeks of nivolumab. Every trial patient had relapsed following autologous stem cell transplantation, and prior brentuximab vedotin exposure was what differed among cohorts A, B and C. Library method: the immunoSEQ multiplex PCR assay. The table was pulled from immuneACCESS by TCRdb, which kept in-frame rearrangements only. Such tables lose some clones; where checked, under half of the loss comes from unresolved V genes, and the rest has no known cause. The sample records tens of thousands of clones, 75% to 85% of which are singletons. The top ten clones comprise approximately 17% of the sample. Sequenced here: peripheral blood mononuclear cells (PBMCs), sampled before the fourth cycle of nivolumab. All receptors come from a human donor with classical Hodgkin lymphoma.

The J gene is TRBJ2-2, the V gene TRBV7-6; D ambiguous. V lost 5 bases and J lost 6, with 7 bases in between. This CDR3 is 12 amino acids long. From germline, CDR1 is SGHVS and CDR2 FNYEAQ. CDR3 DNA: TGTGCCAGCAGCCACCCGCCCGGGGAGCTGTTTTTT. Translated: CASSHPPGELFF.

The V gene is TRBV7-9, the J gene TRBJ1-5; tentatively, D is TRBD1 (5 bases). CDR1 and CDR2 from the germline V gene are SEHNR and FQNEAQ (reference sequence). The CDR3 contains 16 residues. The V end was cut by 1 base, the J end by 4 bases, with 14 bases between. In DNA, the CDR3 is TGTGCCAGCAGCTTAGTGGGCGGACCAGGGAATCAGCCCCAGCATTTT. Its translation: CASSLVGGPGNQPQHF.

To note about this clone: A junction end diverges from the germline sequence, so it may reflect a read error. The chain combines TRBV9 with TRBJ2-7; tentative D call: TRBD2 (6 bases). This CDR3 region has 12 residues. Germline CDR1 SGDLS, CDR2 YYNGEE. The CDR3, as DNA: TGTGCCAGCAGCGTATCCGGGAGAGAGCAGCACTTC. Its protein product is CASSVSGREQHF.

The genes are TRBV9 and TRBJ2-1; D remains ambiguous. V dropped 0 bases and J dropped 5 bases, with 3 bases sitting between them. There are 12 residues in the CDR3. Germline V gene lookup returns CDR1 SGDLS and CDR2 YYNGEE. For the CDR3, the DNA is TGTGCCAGCAGCGTAGGGAACAATGAGCAGTTCTTC. It is translated as CASSVGNNEQFF.

This clone occurred a few times. The chain links TRBV2 to TRBJ1-2; D call uncertain. V was trimmed by 2 bases and J by 0 bases, leaving 7 bases between them. The CDR3 contains 14 residues. The germline CDR1 and CDR2 sequences are SNHLY and FYNNEI. The CDR3 DNA reads TGTGCCAGCAGTGAACCAGGCGCTAACTATGGCTACACCTTC. It yields the protein CASSEPGANYGYTF.

In DNA form, the CDR3 reads TGCGCCAGCAGTGAGTCGGTGCGCGATTCATATGGCTACACCTTC. It specifies CASSESVRDSYGYTF. The chain employs TRBV10-2 and TRBJ1-2; D uncertain. Germline CDR1 and CDR2: WSHSY and SAAADI. Between the trimmed V and J ends, which lost 0 bases and 5 bases, there was a span of 13 bases. The CDR3 contains 15 residues.

The chain couples TRBV10-3 to TRBJ2-1; D is perhaps TRBD2 (7 bases). The CDR3 is 15 residues long. Trimming took 6 bases from V and 10 from J, leaving 22 bases between them. Germline V gene lookup returns CDR1 ENHRY and CDR2 SYGVKD. The CDR3 loop reads CAIRETRGGQGEQFF. The CDR3 DNA sequence: TGTGCCATCAGGGAAACTAGGGGGGGGCAGGGAGAGCAGTTCTTC.